These 27 T cell receptor beta chains came from one sample sequenced in a study of beta chain features in type 1 diabetes. Whole-study findings and limits: TCRB CDR3s were moderately but significantly shorter in Type 1 diabetes patients in all four CD4+ subsets.

All of the isolated RNA was reverse transcribed, so expressed TCRB transcripts were sequenced. Sequencing used immunoSEQ multiplex PCR; TCRdb keeps in-frame clones, though not all of them. This sample has roughly 220,000 clones, with 16% found just once. Antigens for these TCRs are unknown. Sequenced input: naive CD4+ T cells from blood. These receptors all stem from a young man with type 1 diabetes.

This clone appeared a few times. The V and J genes are TRBV5-4 and TRBJ1-5; 9 bases align to TRBD1. The germline gives CDR1 SGHNT, CDR2 YYREEE (reference sequence). Trimming at V came to 4 bases and at J to 7 bases, leaving 3 bases not matched to a gene. The CDR3 covers 13 residues. CDR3 sequence: CASSMGQGQPQHF. For the CDR3, the DNA is TGTGCCAGCAGCATGGGACAGGGCCAGCCCCAGCATTTT. The variable domain in full, with the rest retrieved from reference TRBV5-4 and TRBJ1-5, is ETGVTQSPTHLIKTRGQQVTLRCSSQSGHNTVSWYQQALGQGPQFIFQYYREEENGRGNFPPRFSGLQFPNYSSELNVNALELDDSALYLCASSMGQGQPQHFGDGTRLSIL.

This clone was observed a handful of times. The chain joins TRBV9 to TRBJ2-5; 8 nucleotides match TRBD2. Per the germline V gene, CDR1 is SGDLS and CDR2 is YYNGEE. V shed 1 base, J shed 4 bases, and the junction held 6 bases outside the gene matches. This CDR3 comprises 15 residues. The CDR3 sequence: CASSVQGTRGETQYF. CDR3 DNA: TGTGCCAGCAGCGTACAAGGGACTAGGGGAGAGACCCAGTACTTC.

This sequence joins TRBV18 and TRBJ2-6; D is ambiguous. The germline V gene has CDR1 KGHSH and CDR2 LQKENI. The V end was cut by 1 base, the J end by 2 bases, with 6 bases between. The CDR3 consists of 15 residues. The CDR3 sequence: CASSPQSAGANVLTF. The CDR3 bases are TGTGCCAGCTCACCACAGAGCGCTGGGGCCAACGTCCTGACTTTC.

In its sample, this clone was seen a few times. The chain uses TRBV29-1 and TRBJ2-7; TRBD1 aligns across 8 bases. After removal of 5 bases from V and 7 bases from J, the junction contained 10 bases not matched to a gene. The length of the CDR3 is 13 residues. Germline V gene lookup returns CDR1 SQVTM and CDR2 ANQGSEA. For the CDR3, the DNA is TGCAGCGTTCCCGGATCAGGGGGCAGGGAGCAGTACTTC. Protein product: CSVPGSGGREQYF.

The chain uses TRBV19 and TRBJ2-7; D perhaps matches TRBD1 (5 bases). Germline CDR1 reads LNHDA; CDR2 reads SQIVND (reference sequence). The CDR3 is 12 residues long. Trimming removed 6 bases from V and 5 bases from J, with 11 bases in between. The CDR3 reads CASSRVGDEQYF. For the CDR3, the DNA is TGTGCCAGTAGCAGGGTAGGGGACGAGCAGTACTTC.

The rearrangement uses TRBV7-9 and TRBJ2-5, with D perhaps matching TRBD1 or TRBD2 (5 bases each). The CDR3 covers 14 residues. CDR1 is SEHNR and CDR2 is FQNEAQ in the germline V gene (reference sequence). The V and J ends lost 1 base and 4 bases respectively, with 10 bases between them. The CDR3 loop reads CASSLGGTPETQYF. DNA of the CDR3: TGTGCCAGCAGCTTAGGGGGGACCCCAGAGACCCAGTACTTC. Looking up the rest from reference TRBV7-9 and TRBJ2-5 gives the full variable domain: DTGVSQNPRHKITKRGQNVTFRCDPISEHNRLYWYRQTLGQGPEFLTYFQNEAQLEKSRLLSDRFSAERPKGSFSTLEIQRTEQGDSAMYLCASSLGGTPETQYFGPGTRLLVL.

V usage is TRBV6-5 and J usage is TRBJ2-7; D might be TRBD1 (6 bases). This CDR3 has 13 residues. Germline V gene lookup returns CDR1 MNHEY and CDR2 SVGAGI. Deletions cut 7 bases from V and 4 bases from J, with 14 bases between. This CDR3 is CASKRTALYEQYF. CDR3 bases: TGTGCCAGCAAACGGACAGCGCTTTACGAGCAGTACTTC.

The rearrangement uses TRBV2 and TRBJ2-5, with 12 nucleotides matching TRBD1. The V segment lost 10 bases and the J segment 2 bases; nucleotides outside the gene matches: 5. There are 14 residues in the CDR3. CDR1 SNHLY and CDR2 FYNNEI come from the germline V gene. The CDR3 loop reads CATSGQGAQETQYF. The CDR3, as DNA: TGTGCCACCTCGGGACAGGGGGCACAAGAGACCCAGTACTTC.

This clone was seen only a few times. The chain joins TRBV7-9 to TRBJ1-1, with D tentatively TRBD1 (6 bases). The CDR3 runs 15 residues. Per the germline V gene, CDR1 is SEHNR and CDR2 is FQNEAQ (reference sequence). V lost 1 base and J lost 4, with 13 bases in between. The CDR3 loop reads CASSLDQGMGTEAFF. The DNA for the CDR3 is TGTGCCAGCAGCTTAGATCAGGGGATGGGCACTGAAGCTTTCTTT.

There are a few counts of this clone. The V call is TRBV25-1, the J call TRBJ2-3; perhaps TRBD2 as D (7 bases). Per the germline V gene, CDR1 is MGHDK and CDR2 is SYGVNS. This CDR3 is built from 12 residues. Trimming removed 11 bases at V and 0 bases at J, with 9 bases between. DNA for the CDR3: TGTGCCGGGAGGGGGAGCACAGATACGCAGTATTTT. As protein: CAGRGSTDTQYF. Filled out from reference TRBV25-1 and TRBJ2-3, the complete variable domain reads EADIYQTPRYLVIGTGKKITLECSQTMGHDKMYWYQQDPGMELHLIHYSYGVNSTEKGDLSSESTVSRIRTEHFPLTLESARPSHTSQYLCAGRGSTDTQYFGPGTRLTVL.

DNA for the CDR3: TGCAGCGTTGAGAGTCAGGAGAACACTGAAGCTTTCTTT. This encodes CSVESQENTEAFF. J is TRBJ1-1 and V is TRBV29-1; D is ambiguous. The CDR3 covers 13 residues. V was clipped by 3 bases and J by 1 base, with 9 bases between them. Looked up from germline, CDR1 is SQVTM and CDR2 is ANQGSEA.

This clone was observed a handful of times. The V and J genes are TRBV30 and TRBJ2-3; 8 bases align to TRBD2. CDR3 size: 11 residues. V was clipped by 4 bases and J by 6 bases; unmatched bases: 0. Germline CDR1 is GTSNPN and CDR2 is SVGIG (reference sequence). The CDR3 region is CAWTGGDTQYF. The DNA of the CDR3 is TGTGCCTGGACGGGGGGGGATACGCAGTATTTT.

This clone was observed a handful of times. The sample holds other DNA sequences that translate to the same CDR3. V gene TRBV4-1 combines with J gene TRBJ2-1; D uncertain. The CDR3 runs to 12 residues. The V end was cut by 4 bases, the J end by 6 bases, with 7 bases between. Germline CDR1 and CDR2: MGHRA and YSYEKL. In DNA, the CDR3 is TGCGCCAGCAGCCGGCTCATCAATGAGCAGTTCTTC. It is translated as CASSRLINEQFF.

This clone was detected only a few times. The J gene is TRBJ2-7, the V gene TRBV9, with D unresolved. CDR1 and CDR2 (germline): SGDLS, YYNGEE. The V gene lost 0 bases and the J gene lost 2 bases, with 12 bases spanning the gap. The CDR3 is made up of 15 amino acids. CDR3 sequence reads: CASSVGQVITYEQYF. CDR3 in DNA: TGTGCCAGCAGCGTAGGGCAGGTGATCACCTACGAGCAGTACTTC. Drawing the rest from reference TRBV9 and TRBJ2-7, the complete variable domain is DSGVTQTPKHLITATGQRVTLRCSPRSGDLSVYWYQQSLDQGLQFLIQYYNGEERAKGNILERFSAQQFPDLHSELNLSSLELGDSALYFCASSVGQVITYEQYFGPGTRLTVT.

The rearrangement links TRBV11-1 to TRBJ2-3; possible D gene TRBD1, 6 bases. The CDR3 covers 14 residues. V lost 6 bases, J lost 1 base, and 11 bases lay in between. From germline, CDR1 is SGHAT and CDR2 FQDESV (reference sequence). Here the CDR3 DNA reads TGTGCCAGCAGTGGACAGAGACGCACAGATACGCAGTATTTT. Protein: CASSGQRRTDTQYF.

This clone was counted only a few times. The CDR3 coding sequence is TGTGCCTGGAGTGTAGGGGGAATCGGCAATCAGCCCCAGCATTTT. As protein: CAWSVGGIGNQPQHF. The chain recombines TRBV30 with TRBJ1-5, with a possible D match to TRBD1 (6 bases). The germline V gene encodes CDR1 GTSNPN and CDR2 SVGIG (reference sequence). V lost 0 bases and J lost 2, with 11 bases in between. CDR3 length: 15 residues.

The V gene is TRBV9, the J gene TRBJ2-7; 7 nucleotides line up with TRBD1. This CDR3 comprises 16 residues. V was clipped by 0 bases and J by 1 base; unmatched bases: 7. Germline-derived CDR1 and CDR2 are SGDLS and YYNGEE. In DNA, the CDR3 is TGTGCCAGCAGCGTAGCTGGCCAGGGGGTATCCTACGAGCAGTACTTC. It yields the protein CASSVAGQGVSYEQYF.

This clone was detected only a few times. This chain links TRBV14 with TRBJ2-1, with TRBD1 matching 8 bases. V lost 4 bases to trimming and J lost 4 bases; unmatched junction nucleotides: 3. CDR3 size: 14 residues. Germline assignment: CDR1 SGHDN and CDR2 FVKESK. The CDR3 bases are TGTGCCAGCAGCCGCTGGGACAGGTACAATGAGCAGTTCTTC. It yields the protein CASSRWDRYNEQFF.

There are a few counts of this clone. As DNA, the CDR3 is TGTGCCTGGAACACGCAGGGCTACAATGAGCAGTTCTTC. It encodes CAWNTQGYNEQFF. The V call is TRBV30, the J call TRBJ2-1; maybe TRBD1 (5 bases). CDR3 length: 13 residues. V gave up 4 bases and J gave up 3 bases, with 10 bases separating them. CDR1 GTSNPN and CDR2 SVGIG come from the germline V gene (reference sequence).

The chain has TRBV14 and TRBJ2-7; D gene unclear. Germline CDR1 and CDR2: SGHDN and FVKESK. The V gene lost 1 base and the J gene lost 3 bases, with 7 bases spanning the gap. The CDR3 extends over 13 amino acids. This CDR3 is CASSQVAYYEQYF. In nucleotides, the CDR3 is TGTGCCAGCAGCCAAGTAGCTTACTACGAGCAGTACTTC.

This clone was detected only a few times. The CDR3 protein is CASSLGWNIQYF. CDR3 in DNA: TGTGCCAGCAGCTTAGGGTGGAACATTCAGTACTTC. The chain combines TRBV11-2 with TRBJ2-4; unclear D gene. V was trimmed by 1 base and J by 7 bases, leaving 5 bases between them. The CDR3 is 12 amino acids. Per the germline V gene, CDR1 is SGHAT and CDR2 is FQNNGV.

V gene TRBV7-2 combines with J gene TRBJ2-1; TRBD1 matches 9 bases. Germline CDR1 and CDR2: SGHTA and FQGNSA. J was trimmed by 5 bases and V by 3 bases; bases with no gene match: 11. The CDR3 loop spans 17 amino acids. CDR3 nucleotide sequence: TGTGCCAGCAGCTTCTTGTCGGGACAGGGACCCAACAATGAGCAGTTCTTC. Translation: CASSFLSGQGPNNEQFF.

The rearrangement joins TRBV29-1 to TRBJ1-1; D is unresolved. The CDR3 covers 12 residues. Per germline, CDR1 SQVTM and CDR2 ANQGSEA. Trimming left V 7 bases short and J 0 bases short, with 9 bases between. The CDR3 loop reads CSASDLNTEAFF. In DNA, the CDR3 is TGCAGCGCTTCAGATTTGAACACTGAAGCTTTCTTT.

This clone has only a few counts. The rearrangement joins TRBV9 to TRBJ2-5; D not certain. Per the germline V gene, CDR1 is SGDLS and CDR2 is YYNGEE. V was clipped by 0 bases and J by 5 bases, with 8 bases between them. The CDR3 runs to 13 residues. Here the CDR3 reads CASSVEDRETQYF. In DNA form, the CDR3 reads TGTGCCAGCAGCGTAGAGGATCGTGAGACCCAGTACTTC.

The chain links TRBV6-6 to TRBJ1-2; 9 nucleotides line up with TRBD1. This CDR3 is 13 amino acids long. Per the germline V gene, CDR1 is MNHNY and CDR2 is SVGAGI (reference sequence). Germline trimming cut 5 bases from V and 5 bases from J; bases unmatched to any gene: 3. This CDR3 reads CASSPDRGYGYTF. CDR3 coding DNA: TGTGCCAGCAGTCCCGACAGGGGGTATGGCTACACCTTC.

The rearrangement links TRBV2 to TRBJ2-1; TRBD1 aligns across 9 bases. The CDR3 length is 15 residues. Germline assignment: CDR1 SNHLY and CDR2 FYNNEI. The trim removed 6 bases at V and 8 bases at J, leaving 11 bases unmatched. CDR3 sequence (DNA): TGTGCCAGCAGACTACCGGGACAGGGAAGGTATGAGCAGTTCTTC. Its translation: CASRLPGQGRYEQFF.

There are a few counts of this clone. The chain couples TRBV5-1 to TRBJ2-7, with a possible D match to TRBD1 (6 bases). Trimming took 0 bases from V and 8 from J, leaving 9 bases between them. CDR1 is SGHRS, CDR2 YFSETQ, per germline. The CDR3 spans 12 residues. DNA for the CDR3: TGCGCCAGCAGCTTGGAACAGGGAAAGCAGTACTTC. Its protein is CASSLEQGKQYF.